This TCR beta chain was found in a study of shared clonotypes between healthy human individuals. Only in-frame clones appear in the TCRdb table, and some are missing; sequencing was by immunoSEQ multiplex PCR. This sample carries 1.5 million to 1.9 million clones, around 98% of them seen once, and the ten largest clones take 0.45%. V shed 0 bases and J shed 0 bases, with 9 bases lying between them. Germline CDR1 reads LGHNA; CDR2 reads YSLEER. The CDR3 runs to 15 residues. The source is a man aged 25 to 40 in good health. Sequencing used naive CD4+ T cells sorted from blood. Sample subset: CD45RA+ positively selected. The V gene is TRBV4-3, the J gene TRBJ2-7; D is unresolved. This CDR3 reads CASSQERKSSYEQYF. The CDR3 DNA follows: TGCGCCAGCAGCCAAGAGCGGAAGAGCTCCTACGAGCAGTACTTC.